This passage covers 13 T cell receptor beta chains from one sample sequenced in a study of monozygotic twins with inflammatory bowel disease. No DNA is given; TCRdb re-called the 5' RACE reads and lists each CDR3 protein once. The sample includes about 300,000 distinct CDR3 sequences. The sequenced sample consisted of blood. These receptor sequences come from a human donor with ulcerative colitis or Crohn's disease, or a healthy co-twin of an affected twin (not recorded which).

The chain recombines TRBV28 with TRBJ1-2; lacking DNA, the TRBD1 call made by TCRdb goes unchecked. The CDR3 extends over 14 amino acids. Germline V gene data show CDR1 as MDHEN and CDR2 as SYDVKM. The CDR3 sequence: CASRGQGASYGYTF.

The chain employs TRBV29-1 and TRBJ1-5; TCRdb reports TRBD1, a call that lacks DNA to check it against. The germline gives CDR1 SQVTM, CDR2 ANQGSEA. The CDR3 is made up of 14 amino acids. This chain's CDR3 is CSVGQGVSNQPQHF.

Here the CDR3 reads CASSYPTSGAPSSYNEQFF. The chain is built from TRBV6-2 or TRBV6-3 and TRBJ2-1; the D call of TRBD2 rests on TCRdb alone, since no DNA is present to check it. This CDR3 contains 19 residues. The germline V gene encodes CDR1 MNHEY and CDR2 SVGEGT.

This chain uses TRBV20-1 with TRBJ2-2. The CDR3 has 14 amino acids. Germline values: CDR1 DFQATT, CDR2 SNEGSKA (reference sequence). CDR3 amino acids: CSASRSVGTGELFF.

The chain joins TRBV5-6 to TRBJ1-2. This CDR3 is built from 14 residues. The germline gives CDR1 SGHDT, CDR2 YYEEEE. This CDR3 reads CASTWGIVNYGYTF.

This rearrangement joins TRBV18 to TRBJ2-5. This CDR3 contains 15 residues. Germline-derived CDR1 and CDR2 are KGHSH and LQKENI. The CDR3 reads CASSPPGVRQETQYF.

The rearrangement links TRBV24-1 to TRBJ1-5; with no DNA, the TCRdb D assignment of TRBD1 cannot be verified. Germline V gene lookup returns CDR1 KGHDR and CDR2 SFDVKD. This CDR3 has 13 amino acids. The CDR3: CATSGGALQPQHF.

The V call is TRBV29-1, the J call TRBJ2-1. Germline CDR1 is SQVTM and CDR2 is ANQGSEA. This CDR3 is built from 12 residues. The CDR3 region is CSVERRVGEQFF.

The genes are TRBV7-8 and TRBJ2-7. CDR1 SGHVS and CDR2 FQNEAQ come from the germline V gene. This CDR3 has 14 amino acids. The CDR3 sequence is CASSLVVSSYEQYF.

This sequence joins TRBV12-3 or TRBV12-4 and TRBJ2-7; TCRdb's D call of TRBD1 is untestable without DNA. There are 13 residues in the CDR3. The CDR3 region is CASSFSGSHEQYF.

The chain recombines TRBV7-3 with TRBJ2-1; TCRdb's D gene call, TRBD2, goes unchecked for lack of DNA. In germline, CDR1 is SGHTA, CDR2 FQGTGA. The CDR3 length is 15 residues. The CDR3 loop reads CASSSLGLGASEQFF.

This chain joins TRBV5-1 and TRBJ2-2; TCRdb's assignment of TRBD1 cannot be checked, as there is no DNA. Germline lookup yields CDR1 SGHRS and CDR2 YFSETQ. The CDR3 totals 16 residues. This CDR3 is CASRSPLNGNTGELFF.

The chain uses TRBV7-2 and TRBJ2-3; without DNA, the TCRdb call of TRBD1 cannot be checked. The germline gives CDR1 SGHTA, CDR2 FQGNSA. The CDR3 covers 16 residues. Here the CDR3 reads CASSSYRGGNTDTQYF.